The entry below gives a single T cell receptor (beta chain) sequence along with its context. The target antigen is unknown. CDR3 length equals 14 residues. The V and J ends lost 7 bases and 6 bases, in that order; junction bases with no gene match: 6. Germline lookup yields CDR1 SNHLY and CDR2 FYNNEI. For each subset, genomic DNA was distributed in equal portions over several immunoSEQ plates. Assay used: immunoSEQ multiplex PCR; TCRdb lists only in-frame clones, some missing. The table has 300,000 to 350,000 clones, around 79% seen once; the top ten hold roughly 10%. This sample is part of a study of shared clonotypes between healthy human individuals. Whole-study context: Each donor had three CD4 naive, three CD4 memory, two CD8 naive and one CD8 memory plate.

Study-wide findings and caveats: Clonotype sharing among the donors was expected to vary with sequencing depth.

In the CD4+ fraction, cells were divided into CD45RA+ naive and CD45RA-negative memory subsets. J is TRBJ1-4 and V is TRBV2, with 9 positions matching TRBD1. This TCR was recovered from a man younger than 40 in good health. The sample consisted of memory CD4+ T cells sorted from blood. As for subset: CD45RA-negative fraction. CDR3 nucleotides: TGTGCCAGCACCACGGACAGGGGATATGAAAAACTGTTTTTT. This translates into CASTTDRGYEKLFF.